Reported below is one TCR beta chain. As yet, its antigen is unknown. The CDR3 consists of 15 residues. In germline, CDR1 is MRHNA, CDR2 SNTAGT. The V and J ends lost 3 bases and 2 bases respectively, with 13 bases between them. The method was immunoSEQ multiplex PCR; TCRdb's version includes in-frame clones alone and lacks a portion of them. The sample gives roughly 100,000 clones, 90% of which show up once; roughly 5.1% is in the top ten. The sample comes from a study of T cell responses to AZD1222 COVID-19 vaccine. Study-wide results and limits: Spike-specific TCR repertoires showed rising breadth and depth after two AZD1222 doses. Reportedly, nearly half the spike-specific TCRs target unmutated variant regions.

This specimen was peripheral blood, taken on day 0 of AZD1222 vaccination. This clonotype was obtained from an adult in good health. The chain uses TRBV6-4 and TRBJ1-2; no clear D. The CDR3 spells CASSEGPGRNYGYTF. CDR3 nucleotide sequence: TGTGCCAGCAGTGAAGGCCCGGGCAGGAACTATGGCTACACCTTC.